These 14 T cell receptor beta chains came from one sample sequenced in a study of blood T cell repertoires in COVID-19. TCRdb's copy holds only in-frame clones and misses some; the assay was immunoSEQ multiplex PCR. The table shows about 280,000 clones, with approximately 85% occurring only once. The sample taken for sequencing was peripheral blood. Source of these receptors: a man between 18 and 35 years old with active or convalescent COVID-19.

A single count supports this clone. V is TRBV10-3 and J is TRBJ1-2, with 12 positions matching TRBD1. The CDR3 extends over 19 amino acids. Looked up from germline, CDR1 is ENHRY and CDR2 is SYGVKD. The V gene end was trimmed by 0 bases and the J gene end by 4 bases; junction bases not matched to a gene: 12. CDR3 protein: CAISESPGQGASQPYGYTF. The CDR3 region has the DNA TGTGCCATCAGTGAGTCTCCGGGACAGGGGGCCTCCCAACCCTATGGCTACACCTTC.

In this sample, this clone turned up a few times. The chain employs TRBV9 and TRBJ2-7; 10 bases line up with TRBD1. CDR1 is SGDLS and CDR2 is YYNGEE in the germline V gene. After removal of 3 bases from V and 3 bases from J, the junction contained 3 bases not matched to a gene. The CDR3 contains 14 residues. The CDR3 sequence is CASSGGTGDYEQYF. DNA for the CDR3: TGTGCCAGCAGCGGGGGGACAGGGGACTACGAGCAGTACTTC.

This rearrangement joins TRBV5-1 to TRBJ2-1, with D unclear. Between the trimmed V and J ends, which lost 4 bases and 4 bases, there was a span of 21 bases. Looked up from germline, CDR1 is SGHRS and CDR2 is YFSETQ. CDR3 length equals 17 residues. The CDR3 protein is CASSPALGGEIYNEQFF. In DNA, the CDR3 is TGCGCCAGCAGCCCGGCCCTCGGCGGCGAGATTTACAATGAGCAGTTCTTC.

The V gene is TRBV6-1, the J gene TRBJ2-5; D might be TRBD1 (7 bases). Looked up from germline, CDR1 is MNHNS and CDR2 is SASEGT. Trimming cost V 4 bases and J 1 base, with 16 bases left between them. The CDR3 sequence is 16 residues long. CDR3 DNA sequence: TGTGCCAGCAGTGTCCAGGCAGGGGGACTCCAAGAGACCCAGTACTTC. Translation: CASSVQAGGLQETQYF.

The J gene is TRBJ2-3, the V gene TRBV19; possibly TRBD2 for D (6 bases). This CDR3 has 15 residues. The germline V and J ends were trimmed by 8 bases and 0 bases, with 15 bases remaining between them. Per germline, CDR1 LNHDA and CDR2 SQIVND (reference sequence). CDR3 sequence: CASSGRRGSTDTQYF. Here the CDR3 DNA reads TGTGCCAGTTCCGGACGGAGGGGTAGCACAGATACGCAGTATTTT.

With regard to this clone: One end of the junction is discordant with germline, which a read error may explain. This chain uses TRBV19 with TRBJ1-2; 8 bases match TRBD1. This CDR3 comprises 15 residues. Germline loops: CDR1 LNHDA, CDR2 SQIVND (reference sequence). DNA for the CDR3: TGTGCCAGTAGTTTAGGGACAGGTCCTAAGTATGGCTACACCTTC. Translated, it gives CASSLGTGPKYGYTF.

J is TRBJ2-5 and V is TRBV6-1; 8 bases align to TRBD1. CDR1 is MNHNS, CDR2 SASEGT, per germline. CDR3 length: 14 amino acids. The V and J ends lost 6 bases and 4 bases, in that order; junction bases with no gene match: 7. CDR3 in DNA: TGTGCCAGCAGCGAGACAGGGGCGGGAGAGACCCAGTACTTC. Its protein product is CASSETGAGETQYF.

This sequence joins TRBV12-5 and TRBJ1-4; possibly TRBD1 for D (6 bases). CDR1 LGHNT and CDR2 FRNRAP come from the germline V gene. This CDR3 spans 13 amino acids. V was shortened by 2 bases and J by 15 bases, with 16 bases between the two germline ends. CDR3 sequence reads: CASGLILGGRVFF. In DNA, the CDR3 is TGTGCTAGTGGTTTGATTCTAGGGGGGAGGGTGTTTTTT. Variable domain in full (rest from reference TRBV12-5 and TRBJ1-4): DARVTQTPRHKVTEMGQEVTMRCQPILGHNTVFWYRQTMMQGLELLAYFRNRAPLDDSGMPKDRFSAEMPDATLATLKIQPSEPRDSAVYFCASGLILGGRVFFGSGTQLSVL.

V and J are TRBV15 and TRBJ2-1, with 9 bases lining up with TRBD1. The CDR3 runs to 16 residues. With V trimmed by 5 bases and J by 4 bases, 9 bases remained unmatched. Germline V gives CDR1 LNHNV, CDR2 YYDKDF (reference sequence). As DNA, the CDR3 is TGTGCCACCAGCGGCCTAACAGGGGGCGCTTACAATGAGCAGTTCTTC. Residues: CATSGLTGGAYNEQFF.

This clone was detected only a few times. J is TRBJ2-7 and V is TRBV10-1, with TRBD1 identical over 8 bases. The CDR3 runs to 13 residues. Trimming took 2 bases from V and 8 from J; bases not matched to a gene: 5. Germline loops: CDR1 WNHNN, CDR2 SYGVQD (reference sequence). As DNA, the CDR3 is TGCGCCAGCAGTGAGGGACAGGGTTCGAAGCAGTACTTC. This gives the protein CASSEGQGSKQYF.

This clone was picked up a small number of times. The chain couples TRBV2 to TRBJ2-3; the D is unclear. Germline CDR1 and CDR2: SNHLY and FYNNEI. Trimming cost V 8 bases and J 5 bases, with 23 bases left between them. The CDR3 consists of 16 residues. The CDR3 DNA reads TGTGCCAGCTCCAAGGAAATTGGGCAATTGGGAGATACGCAGTATTTT. Protein: CASSKEIGQLGDTQYF.

This chain joins TRBV7-9 and TRBJ1-4; D perhaps matches TRBD1 (5 bases). With 3 bases removed from V and 7 bases from J, the gap between germline ends came to 15 bases. The CDR3 is 15 residues long. Germline CDR1 SEHNR, CDR2 FQNEAQ (reference sequence). The chain's CDR3 is CASSFFSGVAEKLFF. In nucleotides, the CDR3 is TGTGCCAGCAGCTTCTTCTCGGGGGTGGCTGAAAAACTGTTTTTT.

The chain combines TRBV27 with TRBJ1-6; D gene uncertain. The germline gives CDR1 MNHEY, CDR2 SMNVEV (reference sequence). The CDR3 spans 17 residues. V was pared by 0 bases and J by 0 bases, with 9 bases between. CDR3 coding DNA: TGTGCCAGCAGTTTATCCTTGGTGAGCTCCTATAATTCACCCCTCCACTTT. This codes for CASSLSLVSSYNSPLHF.

V and J are TRBV6-6 and TRBJ1-5; D might be TRBD1 (5 bases). The V end was cut by 8 bases, the J end by 3 bases, with 14 bases between. Germline CDR1 reads MNHNY; CDR2 reads SVGAGI (reference sequence). This CDR3 comprises 14 residues. The chain's CDR3 is CASYGGLNNQPQHF. The CDR3 DNA follows: TGTGCCAGCTACGGGGGGTTAAACAATCAGCCCCAGCATTTT.